The clone carrying this TCR beta chain was counted a single time. Its cognate antigen is unknown. This sample stems from a study of T cells in localized non-small cell lung cancer. The germline CDR1 and CDR2 sequences are SGHTA and FQGTGA. V lost 5 bases and J lost 3; bases outside the gene matches: 2. The CDR3 is made up of 15 amino acids. Sequencing was performed with immunoSEQ multiplex PCR; in TCRdb, only in-frame clones are kept and a portion is missing. This sample has about 78,000 clones, with about four fifths found just once. The study's findings and limits: Blood T cell density predicted longer survival; adjacent-lung clonality, shorter. In adjacent lung appeared a median 57 of the top 100 tumor clones.

The specimen comprised peripheral blood, sampled before any cancer treatment. This TCR came from a man aged 35 to 69 with stage I lung adenocarcinoma. The chain uses TRBV7-3 and TRBJ2-1, with 12 bases fitting TRBD2. This chain's CDR3 is CASSRTSGNYNEQFF. DNA for the CDR3: TGTGCCAGCAGCCGGACTAGCGGGAACTACAATGAGCAGTTCTTC.